Sequencing of this TCR beta chain was carried out in a study of blood T cell repertoires in COVID-19. Study details: COVID-19 samples, acute and convalescent, were from the United States, Italy and Spain.

CDR1 SGHTA and CDR2 FQGNSA come from the germline V gene. This CDR3 contains 15 residues. V lost 0 bases to trimming and J lost 3 bases; unmatched junction nucleotides: 2. Libraries were prepared by immunoSEQ multiplex PCR; TCRdb keeps only in-frame clonotypes and omits some of them. The repertoire consists of roughly 400,000 clones, with 80% to 90% occurring once and the leading ten covering more than 0.95%. This clone showed up just once. The receptor's source is a man aged 25-45 years who had recovered from COVID-19. Specimen: PBMCs or T cells enriched from blood (not recorded which). The J gene is TRBJ1-2, the V gene TRBV7-2; TRBD1 agrees at 9 bases. The CDR3 bases are TGTGCCAGCAGCTTAGCGGGACAGGGCTACTATGGCTACACCTTC. This gives the protein CASSLAGQGYYGYTF.